The 21 T cell receptor beta chains reported below all come from one sample, sequenced in a study of Ad26.COV2.S vaccination and SARS-CoV-2 variants listed by TCRdb under 2021. The treatment or condition label here, explained by the study, means: 19 received Ad26.COV2.S at low or high dose, single or two shots; about five received placebo; per-sample allocation not given. Repertoires of vaccine and placebo recipients were sequenced from samples collected on day 63 after the first injection. Receptor amplification or capture employed the immunoSEQ multiplex PCR assay. The immuneACCESS repertoire file appears here via TCRdb, limited to in-frame rearrangements. These files lack a portion of the clones; in checked studies, under half of the deficit traces to unresolved V genes, and the cause of the others is not known. The sample table contains 500,000 or so clones; only one count was recorded for around 88% of them. Of the sample, roughly 13% is held by the ten largest clones.

The source material was peripheral blood, sampled in a trial of Ad26.COV2.S vaccine versus placebo. The receptors shown here come from a person aged 18-65 years who received the Ad26.COV2.S COVID-19 vaccine or a placebo.

This clone was recorded a few times. V and J are TRBV6-5 and TRBJ1-1, with a weak D call TRBD1 (6 bases). In germline, CDR1 is MNHEY, CDR2 SVGAGI. V shed 2 bases and J shed 11 bases, with 12 bases lying between them. This CDR3 region has 12 residues. Here the CDR3 reads CASSYGGRGAFF. CDR3 bases: TGTGCCAGCAGTTACGGGGGCCGTGGGGCTTTCTTT.

The V gene is TRBV30, the J gene TRBJ2-5, with TRBD2 matching 13 bases. Per germline, CDR1 GTSNPN and CDR2 SVGIG (reference sequence). V lost 0 bases to trimming and J lost 5 bases; unmatched junction nucleotides: 3. This CDR3 has 15 residues. This chain's CDR3 is CAWSVLAGGAETQYF. The CDR3 nucleotides are TGTGCCTGGAGTGTACTAGCGGGGGGGGCGGAGACCCAGTACTTC.

The chain has TRBV6-5 and TRBJ2-1, with unresolved D. The germline V gene has CDR1 MNHEY and CDR2 SVGAGI. There are 15 residues in the CDR3. The V end lost 8 bases, the J end lost 7 bases, and 21 bases lay between the germline ends. In DNA form, the CDR3 reads TGTGCCAGCGGGCCCACGGGTTTCTCGTCTAATGAGCAGTTCTTC. It specifies CASGPTGFSSNEQFF.

The chain combines TRBV28 with TRBJ1-1; TRBD1 matches at 11 bases. V gave up 4 bases and J gave up 8 bases; unmatched junction bases: 9. CDR1 is MDHEN and CDR2 is SYDVKM in the germline V gene. The CDR3 runs to 15 residues. CDR3 sequence: CASSSPSGQGAEAFF. The CDR3, as DNA: TGTGCCAGCAGTTCTCCCTCCGGACAGGGGGCGGAAGCTTTCTTT.

This chain joins TRBV30 and TRBJ1-6; the D is unclear. Trimming took off 2 bases at V and 10 bases at J, with 18 bases between the two ends. This CDR3 spans 15 amino acids. Germline V gene lookup returns CDR1 GTSNPN and CDR2 SVGIG (reference sequence). The CDR3 loop reads CAWSTEGMAFSPLHF. In DNA form, the CDR3 reads TGTGCCTGGAGTACAGAGGGTATGGCGTTCTCACCCCTCCACTTT. The variable domain in full, with the rest retrieved from reference TRBV30 and TRBJ1-6, is SQTIHQWPATLVQPVGSPLSLECTVEGTSNPNLYWYRQAAGRGLQLLFYSVGIGQISSEVPQNLSASRPQDRQFILSSKKLLLSDSGFYLCAWSTEGMAFSPLHFGNGTRLTVT.

The chain uses TRBV9 and TRBJ2-7; the D is unclear. This CDR3 region has 14 residues. Trimming shortened V by 6 bases and J by 1 base, and 14 bases separated the two germline ends. The germline V gene has CDR1 SGDLS and CDR2 YYNGEE. For the CDR3, the DNA is TGTGCCAGCACCCGTGGGCTGGGTTCCTACGAGCAGTACTTC. Translating it yields CASTRGLGSYEQYF.

The V gene is TRBV4-1, the J gene TRBJ1-2; D unclear. The CDR3 loop spans 14 amino acids. The V end lost 0 bases, the J end lost 4 bases, and 9 bases lay between the germline ends. In germline, CDR1 is MGHRA, CDR2 YSYEKL. The CDR3 spells CASSQDNRPYGYTF. CDR3 in DNA: TGCGCCAGCAGCCAAGATAACAGACCCTATGGCTACACCTTC.

The DNA for the CDR3 is TGTGCCACCAGTGACTCAACCGGTAACAGGAATAACAATGAGCAGTTCTTC. Encoded protein: CATSDSTGNRNNNEQFF. The gene calls are TRBV24-1 and TRBJ2-1; D may be TRBD1 (5 bases). The CDR3 runs 17 residues. The germline V gene has CDR1 KGHDR and CDR2 SFDVKD. Trimming cost V 4 bases and J 5 bases, with 20 bases left between them.

This rearrangement joins TRBV9 to TRBJ2-2, with 7 bases that match TRBD1. Germline CDR1 reads SGDLS; CDR2 reads YYNGEE. V shed 1 base, J shed 0 bases, and the junction held 6 bases outside the gene matches. The CDR3 sequence is 17 residues long. The CDR3 reads CASSVTGTAPNTGELFF. In DNA, the CDR3 is TGTGCCAGCAGCGTAACCGGGACAGCTCCGAACACCGGGGAGCTGTTTTTT. Full variable domain (rest looked up from reference TRBV9 and TRBJ2-2): DSGVTQTPKHLITATGQRVTLRCSPRSGDLSVYWYQQSLDQGLQFLIQYYNGEERAKGNILERFSAQQFPDLHSELNLSSLELGDSALYFCASSVTGTAPNTGELFFGEGSRLTVL.

The chain has TRBV12-3 or TRBV12-4 and TRBJ2-1; unclear D gene. V lost 3 bases, J lost 9 bases, and 12 bases lay in between. The CDR3 has 13 residues. DNA for the CDR3: TGTGCCAGCAGTTTTGGGGTCATCGCTGAGCAGTTCTTC. Encoded protein: CASSFGVIAEQFF.

The chain employs TRBV15 and TRBJ1-1, with D possibly TRBD1 on 6 matching bases. From germline, CDR1 is LNHNV and CDR2 YYDKDF (reference sequence). V gave up 5 bases and J gave up 3 bases, with 10 bases separating them. The CDR3 has 13 amino acids. The CDR3: CATSLDSYTEAFF. In nucleotides, the CDR3 is TGTGCCACCAGCCTGGACAGCTACACTGAAGCTTTCTTT.

This clone was seen only a few times. This chain connects TRBV18 to TRBJ2-1; no clear D gene. Trimming took 3 bases from V and 8 from J, leaving 14 bases between them. The CDR3 consists of 14 residues. Germline CDR1 and CDR2: KGHSH and LQKENI. For the CDR3, the DNA is TGTGCCAGCTCACCTTTCGGCCTCCGCGATGAGCAGTTCTTC. Translating gives CASSPFGLRDEQFF.

This clone was counted only a few times. The chain links TRBV6-2 or TRBV6-3 to TRBJ2-2, with 9 bases matching TRBD1. CDR3 length: 16 residues. The junction had 9 bases not matched to a gene; V was cut back by 6 bases and J by 4 bases. Per the germline V gene, CDR1 is MNHEY and CDR2 is SVGEGT. CDR3 coding DNA: TGTGCCAGCAGCCGGGGACAGGGAGGATTCACCGGGGAGCTGTTTTTT. Encoded protein: CASSRGQGGFTGELFF.

As concerns this clone: Other DNA sequences in the same sample also yield this CDR3. The rearrangement links TRBV9 to TRBJ2-5, with D unresolved. The CDR3 sequence is 11 residues long. V lost 3 bases to trimming and J lost 2 bases, with 2 bases between them. Germline V gives CDR1 SGDLS, CDR2 YYNGEE. This CDR3 reads CASSAQETQYF. CDR3 nucleotide sequence: TGTGCCAGCAGCGCTCAAGAGACCCAGTACTTC.

The rearrangement links TRBV9 to TRBJ1-1, with D possibly matching TRBD1 (6 bases). The CDR3 is made up of 14 amino acids. Germline CDR1 reads SGDLS; CDR2 reads YYNGEE. Trimming took 3 bases from V and 12 from J, leaving 21 bases between them. The CDR3 DNA reads as TGTGCCAGCAGCGGAAGGACCTCACAGGGAGCGCCTTTCTTT. It translates to CASSGRTSQGAPFF. Based on the CDR3 plus reference TRBV9 and TRBJ1-1, the full variable domain is DSGVTQTPKHLITATGQRVTLRCSPRSGDLSVYWYQQSLDQGLQFLIQYYNGEERAKGNILERFSAQQFPDLHSELNLSSLELGDSALYFCASSGRTSQGAPFFGQGTRLTVV.

The gene calls are TRBV29-1 and TRBJ2-7, with 9 nucleotides matching TRBD1. The CDR3 loop spans 14 amino acids. In germline, CDR1 is SQVTM, CDR2 ANQGSEA. The V segment lost 3 bases and the J segment 6 bases; nucleotides outside the gene matches: 9. CDR3 bases: TGCAGCGTTGATCCGGACAGGGGCTCCGGCGAGCAGTACTTC. It is translated as CSVDPDRGSGEQYF.

This clone was detected only a few times. V and J are TRBV13 and TRBJ1-1; 8 bases agree with TRBD1. Germline-derived CDR1 and CDR2 are PRHDT and FYEKMQ (reference sequence). The CDR3 is made up of 16 amino acids. V lost 5 bases, J lost 5 bases, and 13 bases stayed unmatched. CDR3 region: CASSPEISGGETEAFF. The CDR3 nucleotides are TGTGCCAGCAGCCCTGAAATCTCAGGGGGCGAGACTGAAGCTTTCTTT. Complete variable domain (other parts from reference TRBV13 and TRBJ1-1): AAGVIQSPRHLIKEKRETATLKCYPIPRHDTVYWYQQGPGQDPQFLISFYEKMQSDKGSIPDRFSAQQFSDYHSELNMSSLELGDSALYFCASSPEISGGETEAFFGQGTRLTVV.

The rearrangement uses TRBV5-1 and TRBJ2-1; 7 bases fit TRBD1. The CDR3 covers 16 residues. CDR1 is SGHRS, CDR2 YFSETQ, per germline. Trimming cost V 4 bases and J 0 bases; bases outside gene matches: 7. The CDR3 DNA sequence: TGCGCCAGCAGCCTATCAAACAGGGGCTCCTACAATGAGCAGTTCTTC. Translation gives CASSLSNRGSYNEQFF.

This chain links TRBV27 with TRBJ2-2; 13 bases match TRBD2. V shed 5 bases, J shed 7 bases, and the junction held 13 bases outside the gene matches. This CDR3 has 18 amino acids. Germline CDR1 and CDR2: MNHEY and SMNVEV (reference sequence). The CDR3 protein is CASSPMRGLAGFSGELFF. As DNA, the CDR3 is TGTGCCAGCAGTCCCATGCGGGGACTAGCGGGATTTAGCGGGGAGCTGTTTTTT.

The chain combines TRBV4-3 with TRBJ2-1, with D possibly being TRBD2 (6 bases). V lost 3 bases to trimming and J lost 0 bases, with 18 bases between them. Germline V CDR1 and CDR2: LGHNA, YSLEER. CDR3 length: 18 amino acids. CDR3 in amino acids: CASSHRFGGTSSYNEQFF. The CDR3 DNA reads TGCGCCAGCAGCCACCGGTTTGGGGGGACTTCCTCCTACAATGAGCAGTTCTTC.

The gene calls are TRBV5-6 and TRBJ1-5; possibly TRBD1 for D (5 bases). V lost 1 base and J 0 bases, leaving 8 bases between the germline ends. There are 15 residues in the CDR3. Germline lookup yields CDR1 SGHDT and CDR2 YYEEEE. The CDR3 is CASSLSGVSNQPQHF. In DNA form, the CDR3 reads TGTGCCAGCAGCTTGTCGGGGGTTAGCAATCAGCCCCAGCATTTT.